One and the same sample provided the 28 T cell receptor beta chains below, sequenced in a study of type 1 and type 2 diabetes patients. The PCR template was genomic DNA. Amplification of the beta chain CDR3 used 30 forward and 13 reverse multiplex primers. TCRdb ran MiXCR on the multiplex PCR reads and lists one entry per CDR3 protein. The sample has about 270,000 distinct CDR3 sequences, around 47% seen once. The material sequenced was peripheral blood mononuclear cells (PBMCs). These receptors came from a man aged 18 to 35 with type 2 diabetes.

The sample holds one count of this clonotype. The chain recombines TRBV7-6 with TRBJ1-1, with D hard to call. Germline V gives CDR1 SGHVS, CDR2 FNYEAQ. V lost 2 bases and J lost 1, with 11 bases in between. The CDR3 covers 15 residues. CDR3: CASSLYVTTNTEAFF. The DNA of the CDR3 is TGTGCCAGCAGCTTATACGTCACTACGAACACTGAAGCTTTCTTT.

In this sample, this clonotype turned up a few times. The J gene is TRBJ2-7, the V gene TRBV4-2, with TRBD1 matching over 9 bases. Germline CDR1 is LGHNA and CDR2 is YNFKEQ. The CDR3 is made up of 14 amino acids. The V and J ends lost 4 bases and 3 bases, in that order; junction bases with no gene match: 4. DNA for the CDR3: TGTGCCAGCAGCCGCGGGACAGGGCTCTACGAGCAGTACTTC. Translation gives CASSRGTGLYEQYF.

V and J are TRBV6-6 and TRBJ1-6; 8 bases agree with TRBD1. The germline V gene has CDR1 MNHNY and CDR2 SVGAGI (reference sequence). Trimming at V came to 6 bases and at J to 9 bases, leaving 7 bases not matched to a gene. CDR3 length: 14 amino acids. DNA of the CDR3: TGTGCCAGCAGCACCGGACAGGGAAGTTCACCCCTCCACTTT. It yields the protein CASSTGQGSSPLHF.

This clonotype was seen more than once but under ten times. The V call is TRBV19, the J call TRBJ2-1, with 9 bases matching TRBD1. The CDR3 length is 16 residues. Trimming at V came to 4 bases and at J to 3 bases, leaving 7 bases not matched to a gene. The germline CDR1 and CDR2 sequences are LNHDA and SQIVND (reference sequence). CDR3 nucleotides: TGTGCCAGTAGTAACCCCGGGACAGGGAGCTACAATGAGCAGTTCTTC. Residues: CASSNPGTGSYNEQFF.

This clonotype was seen just once. This clone may be a read error of a much larger clone one base away. J is TRBJ1-1 and V is TRBV10-3, with a tentative D call TRBD1 (5 bases). V lost 6 bases and J 1 base, leaving 12 bases between the germline ends. In germline, CDR1 is ENHRY, CDR2 SYGVKD. The CDR3 is made up of 14 amino acids. CDR3 loop: CAIREPGQNTEAFF. The CDR3 region has the DNA TGTGCCATCAGAGAGCCCGGACAGAACACTGAAGCTTTCTTT.

This clonotype showed up just a few times. This chain connects TRBV20-1 to TRBJ2-7; D is possibly TRBD1 (6 bases). V lost 6 bases, J lost 0 bases, and 9 bases lay in between. The CDR3 extends over 12 amino acids. Germline CDR1 and CDR2: DFQATT and SNEGSKA (reference sequence). CDR3 DNA: TGCAGTGCCCGGGACAACTCCTACGAGCAGTACTTC. The encoded protein is CSARDNSYEQYF.

Comment on this clonotype: A much larger clone lies one base from this, so it may be a read error. As the CDR3 is not closed by the conserved phenylalanine or tryptophan, this likely results from a read error. The CDR3 bases are TGTGCCACCAGCAGAGAACGCACACCAAGTTCGTATGGCTACACCCTC. This translates into CATSRERTPSSYGYTL. The chain employs TRBV15 and TRBJ1-2; D gene ambiguous. Trimming removed 0 bases at V and 5 bases at J, with 16 bases between. CDR1 is LNHNV, CDR2 YYDKDF, per germline (reference sequence). The CDR3 runs to 16 residues.

CDR3 sequence (DNA): TGTGCCAGCAGCTGGGGAGCAGGGCCCTACGAGCAGTACTTC. Translation: CASSWGAGPYEQYF. The gene calls are TRBV7-3 and TRBJ2-7, with D perhaps TRBD1 or TRBD2 (5 bases each). The V end lost 4 bases, the J end lost 2 bases, and 12 bases lay between the germline ends. In germline, CDR1 is SGHTA, CDR2 FQGTGA. The CDR3 length is 14 residues.

This clonotype was picked up many times. This chain uses TRBV10-1 with TRBJ2-3, with TRBD2 matching 7 bases. The CDR3 has 12 residues. V was clipped by 3 bases and J by 9 bases; unmatched bases: 3. CDR1 WNHNN and CDR2 SYGVQD come from the germline V gene (reference sequence). The CDR3 sequence is CASSDGGVTQYF. For the CDR3, the DNA is TGCGCCAGCAGTGATGGGGGGGTCACGCAGTATTTT.

This chain links TRBV20-1 with TRBJ2-3; TRBD2 matches at 8 bases. The CDR3 extends over 16 amino acids. Germline V gene lookup returns CDR1 DFQATT and CDR2 SNEGSKA (reference sequence). Germline trimming cut 3 bases from V and 4 bases from J; bases unmatched to any gene: 12. As DNA, the CDR3 is TGCAGTGCTAGGGCCGAAAGCGGGAGTGGCGCAGATACGCAGTATTTT. This codes for CSARAESGSGADTQYF.

This clonotype was found once. The V and J genes are TRBV28 and TRBJ2-5; D remains ambiguous. Germline V CDR1 and CDR2: MDHEN, SYDVKM. The CDR3 runs 14 residues. Trimming removed 2 bases at V and 2 bases at J, with 9 bases between. For the CDR3, the DNA is TGTGCCAGCAGTTTAAGCACAGTACAAGAGACCCAGTACTTC. It specifies CASSLSTVQETQYF.

This clonotype was observed a few times. The chain recombines TRBV19 with TRBJ1-2; D is unclear. V lost 8 bases, J lost 3 bases, and 10 bases lay in between. This CDR3 has 12 amino acids. Germline CDR1 LNHDA, CDR2 SQIVND (reference sequence). The CDR3 DNA is TGTGCCAGTCGCCAGAGTCACTATGGCTACACCTTC. Its translation: CASRQSHYGYTF.

In its sample, this clonotype was seen a few times. This chain uses TRBV7-2 with TRBJ1-5; D gene ambiguous. Germline CDR1 is SGHTA and CDR2 is FQGNSA. Trimming left V 4 bases short and J 5 bases short, with 12 bases between. This CDR3 contains 14 residues. The DNA of the CDR3 is TGTGCCAGCAGCTACAAGACGGGTGATCAGCCCCAGCATTTT. It yields the protein CASSYKTGDQPQHF.

This clonotype was detected a few times. The chain is built from TRBV20-1 and TRBJ1-1; weak D call: TRBD1 (6 bases). CDR1 is DFQATT and CDR2 is SNEGSKA in the germline V gene (reference sequence). The CDR3 covers 12 residues. Trimming took 5 bases from V and 6 from J, leaving 13 bases between them. The CDR3 DNA sequence: TGCAGTGCTCAACACAGGGCCGCTGAAGCTTTCTTT. Translation: CSAQHRAAEAFF.

This clonotype turned up a few times. The V gene is TRBV7-2, the J gene TRBJ1-6; TRBD1 might be the D (5 bases). The CDR3 contains 15 residues. V was cut by 5 bases and J by 8 bases, with 16 bases left in between. The germline V gene encodes CDR1 SGHTA and CDR2 FQGNSA. The CDR3 loop is CASSGRTRGDSPLHF. CDR3 coding DNA: TGTGCCAGCAGCGGGCGGACAAGGGGTGATTCACCCCTCCACTTT.

The V call is TRBV19, the J call TRBJ2-3; perhaps TRBD1 as D (5 bases). With 4 bases removed from V and 1 base from J, the gap between germline ends came to 12 bases. The CDR3 is made up of 15 amino acids. From germline, CDR1 is LNHDA and CDR2 SQIVND (reference sequence). This CDR3 is CASSNLRDGTDTQYF. The CDR3, as DNA: TGTGCCAGTAGTAATCTCAGGGATGGCACAGATACGCAGTATTTT.

A few counts support this clonotype. The chain employs TRBV29-1 and TRBJ1-5; D uncertain. The CDR3 extends over 13 amino acids. Germline CDR1 is SQVTM and CDR2 is ANQGSEA. V shed 4 bases and J shed 3 bases, with 10 bases lying between them. CDR3 residues: CSVGGLNNQPQHF. CDR3 bases: TGCAGCGTTGGGGGATTGAACAATCAGCCCCAGCATTTT.

V gene TRBV27 combines with J gene TRBJ1-6; tentative D call: TRBD1 (5 bases). CDR1 and CDR2 from the germline V gene are MNHEY and SMNVEV (reference sequence). V was shortened by 5 bases and J by 9 bases, with 11 bases between the two germline ends. The CDR3 totals 13 residues. The CDR3 loop is CASSEEGSSPLHF. The CDR3 bases are TGTGCCAGCAGTGAAGAGGGGTCTTCACCCCTCCACTTT.

The rearrangement uses TRBV20-1 and TRBJ1-2; D not certain. The germline V gene encodes CDR1 DFQATT and CDR2 SNEGSKA (reference sequence). The length of the CDR3 is 14 residues. V lost 3 bases and J lost 8, with 19 bases in between. The CDR3 sequence: CSASVLGLAQGYTF. DNA for the CDR3: TGCAGTGCTAGTGTCCTGGGGTTAGCTCAGGGCTACACCTTC.

This clonotype was observed a handful of times. This sequence joins TRBV12-3 or TRBV12-4 and TRBJ1-1; D not certain. This CDR3 has 15 residues. The V end lost 1 base, the J end lost 4 bases, and 13 bases lay between the germline ends. Here the CDR3 reads CASSLGRAESTEAFF. In DNA form, the CDR3 reads TGTGCCAGCAGTTTAGGTAGGGCGGAGAGCACTGAAGCTTTCTTT.

This chain uses TRBV20-1 with TRBJ2-7, with D unresolved. Trimming pared 1 base from V and 3 bases from J, leaving 10 bases between. The CDR3 covers 13 residues. Germline V gene sequence: CDR1 DFQATT, CDR2 SNEGSKA (reference sequence). The chain's CDR3 is CSARASTHYEQYF. CDR3 DNA: TGCAGTGCTAGAGCGAGCACCCACTACGAGCAGTACTTC.

The chain combines TRBV27 with TRBJ1-2; a possible D gene is TRBD1 (5 bases). V gave up 2 bases and J gave up 6 bases, with 10 bases separating them. The germline CDR1 and CDR2 sequences are MNHEY and SMNVEV (reference sequence). The CDR3 spans 13 residues. CDR3 sequence reads: CASSLQGGDGYTF. The CDR3 DNA reads as TGTGCCAGCAGTTTACAGGGAGGGGATGGCTACACCTTC.

V usage is TRBV19 and J usage is TRBJ2-7, with TRBD1 as a possible D gene (6 bases). The CDR3 covers 15 residues. Trimming pared 5 bases from V and 0 bases from J, leaving 14 bases between. Per the germline V gene, CDR1 is LNHDA and CDR2 is SQIVND (reference sequence). CDR3 in amino acids: CASSPGHSSSYEQYF. The CDR3 nucleotides read TGTGCCAGTAGTCCGGGACATTCGAGCTCCTACGAGCAGTACTTC.

The chain links TRBV6-5 to TRBJ1-1, with 7 bases that match TRBD1. Germline CDR1 and CDR2: MNHEY and SVGAGI. The CDR3 spans 14 residues. The J segment lost 2 bases and the V segment lost 2 bases, leaving 2 bases of the junction unmatched. DNA for the CDR3: TGTGCCAGCAGTTACGGGACAGCCAACACTGAAGCTTTCTTT. Residues: CASSYGTANTEAFF.

This rearrangement joins TRBV5-5 to TRBJ2-6, with D perhaps matching TRBD1 or TRBD2 (5 bases each). Germline-derived CDR1 and CDR2 are SGHKS and YYEKEE (reference sequence). The CDR3 covers 17 residues. Trimming cost V 4 bases and J 0 bases, with 14 bases left between them. CDR3 residues: CASSPPGPLSGANVLTF. For the CDR3, the DNA is TGTGCCAGCAGCCCCCCGGGGCCCCTCTCTGGGGCCAACGTCCTGACTTTC.

This clonotype has more than one count but fewer than ten. The chain links TRBV30 to TRBJ2-5; D gene uncertain. V dropped 5 bases and J dropped 3 bases, with 7 bases sitting between them. Germline loops: CDR1 GTSNPN, CDR2 SVGIG (reference sequence). The CDR3 is 11 residues long. CDR3 sequence reads: CAWSVEETQYF. In nucleotides, the CDR3 is TGTGCCTGGTCAGTCGAAGAGACCCAGTACTTC.

The chain is built from TRBV7-9 and TRBJ2-5; 8 nucleotides line up with TRBD2. TRBJ2-1 matches the DNA end more closely, so the J call is doubtful. This CDR3 comprises 14 residues. Per the germline V gene, CDR1 is SEHNR and CDR2 is FQNEAQ (reference sequence). CDR3 DNA sequence: TGTGCCAGCAGCCATAGCGGGACCGACAATGAGCAGTTCTTC. Its protein is CASSHSGTDNEQFF.

V is TRBV19 and J is TRBJ1-5; D is uncertain. Trimming left V 7 bases short and J 1 base short, with 11 bases between. The CDR3 is 14 residues long. Germline loops: CDR1 LNHDA, CDR2 SQIVND (reference sequence). The CDR3 nucleotides read TGTGCCAGTAAAACTCCGGCAAGCAATCAGCCCCAGCATTTT. It is translated as CASKTPASNQPQHF.